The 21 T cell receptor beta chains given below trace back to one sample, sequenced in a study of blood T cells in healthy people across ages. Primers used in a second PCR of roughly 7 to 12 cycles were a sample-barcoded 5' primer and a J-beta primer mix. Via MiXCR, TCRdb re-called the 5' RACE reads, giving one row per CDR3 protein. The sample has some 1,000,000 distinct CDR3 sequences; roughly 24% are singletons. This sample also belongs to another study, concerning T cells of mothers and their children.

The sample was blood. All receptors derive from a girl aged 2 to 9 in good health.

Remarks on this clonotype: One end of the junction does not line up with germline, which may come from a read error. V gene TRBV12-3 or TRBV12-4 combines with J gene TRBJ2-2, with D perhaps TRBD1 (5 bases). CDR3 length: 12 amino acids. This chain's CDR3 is CASSLDTRELFF. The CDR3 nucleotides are TGTGCCAGCAGTTTGGACACCCGGGAGCTGTTTTTT.

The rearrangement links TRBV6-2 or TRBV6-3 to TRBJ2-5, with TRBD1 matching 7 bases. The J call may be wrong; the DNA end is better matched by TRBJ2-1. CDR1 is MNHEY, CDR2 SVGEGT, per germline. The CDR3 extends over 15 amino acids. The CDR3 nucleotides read TGTGCCAGCAGTTACTACTCGGACAGGTTCGTTGAGCAGTTCTTC. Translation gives CASSYYSDRFVEQFF.

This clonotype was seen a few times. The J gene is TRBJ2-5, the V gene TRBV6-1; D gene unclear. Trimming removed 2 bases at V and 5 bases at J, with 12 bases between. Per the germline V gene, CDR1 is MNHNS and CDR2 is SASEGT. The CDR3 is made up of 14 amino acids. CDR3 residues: CASSEQTILETQYF. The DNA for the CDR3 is TGTGCCAGCAGTGAACAGACAATTTTGGAGACCCAGTACTTC.

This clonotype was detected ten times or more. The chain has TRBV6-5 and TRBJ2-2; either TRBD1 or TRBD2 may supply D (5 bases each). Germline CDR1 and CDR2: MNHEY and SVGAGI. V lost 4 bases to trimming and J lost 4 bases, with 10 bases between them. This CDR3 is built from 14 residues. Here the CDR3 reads CASSSGTITGELFF. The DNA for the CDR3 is TGTGCCAGCAGTTCCGGGACGATCACCGGGGAGCTGTTTTTT.

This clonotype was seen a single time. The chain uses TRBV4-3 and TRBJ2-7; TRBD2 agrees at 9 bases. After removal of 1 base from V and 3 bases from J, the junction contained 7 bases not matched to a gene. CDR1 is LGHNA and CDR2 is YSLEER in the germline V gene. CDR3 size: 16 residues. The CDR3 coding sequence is TGCGCCAGCAGCCAAGGGACTAGCGCACCTAACTACGAGCAGTACTTC. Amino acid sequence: CASSQGTSAPNYEQYF.

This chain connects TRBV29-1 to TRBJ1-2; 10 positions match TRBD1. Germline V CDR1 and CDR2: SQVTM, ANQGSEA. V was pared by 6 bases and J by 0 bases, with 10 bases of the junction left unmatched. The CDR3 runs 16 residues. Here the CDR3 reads CSVSNRQGASNYGYTF. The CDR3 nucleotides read TGCAGCGTCTCCAACAGACAGGGGGCCTCTAACTATGGCTACACCTTC.

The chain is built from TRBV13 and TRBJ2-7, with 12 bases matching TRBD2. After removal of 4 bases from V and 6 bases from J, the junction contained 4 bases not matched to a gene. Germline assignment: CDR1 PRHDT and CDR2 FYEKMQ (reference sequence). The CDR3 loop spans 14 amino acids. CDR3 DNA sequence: TGTGCCAGCAGCTCGACTAGCGGGAGTATCGAGCAGTACTTC. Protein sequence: CASSSTSGSIEQYF.

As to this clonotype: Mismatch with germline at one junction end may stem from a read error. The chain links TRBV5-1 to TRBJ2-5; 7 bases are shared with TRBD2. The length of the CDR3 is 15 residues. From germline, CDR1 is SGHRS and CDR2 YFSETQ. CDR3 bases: TGCGCCAGCAGCTTATTTGAGACTAGCCAAGGGACCCAGTACTTC. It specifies CASSLFETSQGTQYF. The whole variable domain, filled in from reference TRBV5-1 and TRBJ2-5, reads KAGVTQTPRYLIKTRGQQVTLSCSPISGHRSVSWYQQTPGQGLQFLFEYFSETQRNKGNFPGRFSGRQFSNSRSEMNVSTLELGDSALYLCASSLFETSQGTQYFGPGTRLLVL.

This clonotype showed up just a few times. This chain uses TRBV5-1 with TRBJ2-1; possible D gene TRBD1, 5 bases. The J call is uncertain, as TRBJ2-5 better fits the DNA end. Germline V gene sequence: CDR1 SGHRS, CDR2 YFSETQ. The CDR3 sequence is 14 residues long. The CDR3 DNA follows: TGCGCCAGCAGCCACTCAGGGTTGGGGGAGACCCAGTACTTC. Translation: CASSHSGLGETQYF.

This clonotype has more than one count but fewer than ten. CDR3 sequence: CASSFTLDQTYEQYF. CDR3 sequence (DNA): TGTGCCAGCAGCTTCACCCTGGACCAAACCTACGAGCAGTACTTC. The rearrangement joins TRBV7-6 to TRBJ2-7; D ambiguous. The CDR3 is 15 amino acids. The germline V and J ends were trimmed by 3 bases and 2 bases, with 14 bases remaining between them. The V gene's germline CDR1 is SGHVS and CDR2 FNYEAQ.

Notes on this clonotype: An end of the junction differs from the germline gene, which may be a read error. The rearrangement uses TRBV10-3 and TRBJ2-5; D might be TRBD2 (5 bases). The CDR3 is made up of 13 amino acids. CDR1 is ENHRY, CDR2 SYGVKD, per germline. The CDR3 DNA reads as TGTGCCATCAGCGGAGCGGAACAAGAGACCCAGCACTTC. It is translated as CAISGAEQETQHF.

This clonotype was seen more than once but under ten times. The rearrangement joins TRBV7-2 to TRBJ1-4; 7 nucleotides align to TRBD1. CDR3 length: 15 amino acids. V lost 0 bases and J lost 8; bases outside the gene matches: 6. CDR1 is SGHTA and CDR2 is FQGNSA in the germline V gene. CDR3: CASSLARTGGEKLFF. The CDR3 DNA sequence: TGTGCCAGCAGCTTAGCGAGGACAGGCGGAGAAAAACTGTTTTTT. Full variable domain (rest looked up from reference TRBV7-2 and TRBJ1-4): GAGVSQSPSNKVTEKGKDVELRCDPISGHTALYWYRQSLGQGLEFLIYFQGNSAPDKSGLPSDRFSAERTGGSVSTLTIQRTQQEDSAVYLCASSLARTGGEKLFFGSGTQLSVL.

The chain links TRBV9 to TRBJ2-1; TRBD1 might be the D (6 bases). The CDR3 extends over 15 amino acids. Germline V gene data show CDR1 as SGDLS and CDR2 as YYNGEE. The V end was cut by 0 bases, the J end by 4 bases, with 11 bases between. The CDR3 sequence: CASSVGGPAYNEQFF. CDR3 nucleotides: TGTGCCAGCAGCGTAGGGGGGCCGGCATACAATGAGCAGTTCTTC.

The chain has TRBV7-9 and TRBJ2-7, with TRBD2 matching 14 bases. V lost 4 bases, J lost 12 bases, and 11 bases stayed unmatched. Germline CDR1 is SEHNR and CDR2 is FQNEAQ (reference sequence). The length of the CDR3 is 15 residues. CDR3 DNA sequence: TGTGCCAGCAGCTCTCCGGGACTAGCGGGGGCCGGCGCGTACTTC. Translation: CASSSPGLAGAGAYF.

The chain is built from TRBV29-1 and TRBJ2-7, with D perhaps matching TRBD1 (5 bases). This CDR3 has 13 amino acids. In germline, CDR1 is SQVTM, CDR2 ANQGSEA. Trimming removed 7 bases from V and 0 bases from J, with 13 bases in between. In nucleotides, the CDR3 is TGCAGCGCTATAAACAGGAGCTCCTACGAGCAGTACTTC. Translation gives CSAINRSSYEQYF.

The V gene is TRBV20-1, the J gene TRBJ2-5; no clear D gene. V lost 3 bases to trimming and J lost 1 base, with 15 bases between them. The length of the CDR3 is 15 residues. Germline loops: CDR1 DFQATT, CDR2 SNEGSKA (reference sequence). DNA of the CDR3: TGCAGTGCTAGCCCGGTTGGTGGGCTCCAAGAGACCCAGTACTTC. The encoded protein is CSASPVGGLQETQYF.

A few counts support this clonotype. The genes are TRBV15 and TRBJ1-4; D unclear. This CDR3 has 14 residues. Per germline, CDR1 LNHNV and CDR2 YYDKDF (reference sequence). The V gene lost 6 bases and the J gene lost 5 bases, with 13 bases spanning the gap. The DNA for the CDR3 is TGTGCCACCAGTAAGGAGGTTGCAAATGAAAAACTGTTTTTT. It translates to CATSKEVANEKLFF.

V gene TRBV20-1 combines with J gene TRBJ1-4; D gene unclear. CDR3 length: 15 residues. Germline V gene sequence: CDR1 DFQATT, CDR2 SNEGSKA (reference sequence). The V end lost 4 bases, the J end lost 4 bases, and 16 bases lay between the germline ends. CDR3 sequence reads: CSATPGQPLNEKLFF. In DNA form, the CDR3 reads TGCAGTGCTACCCCGGGCCAACCCCTTAATGAAAAACTGTTTTTT.

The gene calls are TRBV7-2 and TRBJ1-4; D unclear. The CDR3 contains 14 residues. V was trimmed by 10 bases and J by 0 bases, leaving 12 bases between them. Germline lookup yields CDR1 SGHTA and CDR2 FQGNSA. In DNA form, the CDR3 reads TGTGCCACCAGACCAGGACCAACTAATGAAAAACTGTTTTTT. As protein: CATRPGPTNEKLFF. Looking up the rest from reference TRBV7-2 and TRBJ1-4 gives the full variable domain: GAGVSQSPSNKVTEKGKDVELRCDPISGHTALYWYRQSLGQGLEFLIYFQGNSAPDKSGLPSDRFSAERTGGSVSTLTIQRTQQEDSAVYLCATRPGPTNEKLFFGSGTQLSVL.

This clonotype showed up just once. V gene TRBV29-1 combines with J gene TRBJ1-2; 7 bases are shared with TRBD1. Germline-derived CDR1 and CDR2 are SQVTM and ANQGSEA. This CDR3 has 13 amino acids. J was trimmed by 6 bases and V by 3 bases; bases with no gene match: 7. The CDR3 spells CSVDKTGRDGYTF. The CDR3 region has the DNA TGCAGCGTTGATAAGACAGGGAGGGATGGCTACACCTTC.

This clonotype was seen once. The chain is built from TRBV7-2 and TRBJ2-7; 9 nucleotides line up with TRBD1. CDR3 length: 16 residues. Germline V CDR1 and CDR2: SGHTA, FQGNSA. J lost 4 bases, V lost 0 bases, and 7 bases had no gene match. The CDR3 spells CASSLAGTGGMYEQYF. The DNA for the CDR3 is TGTGCCAGCAGCTTAGCTGGTACAGGGGGCATGTACGAGCAGTACTTC.